This T cell receptor (beta chain) was captured by sequencing in a study of cytotoxic CD8 clonotypes in ibrutinib-treated CLL. Turning to the study itself: Across the patients, roughly 10 were relapsed/refractory, over 14 treatment-naive and fewer than 18 IGHV unmutated.

Sequencing was performed with immunoSEQ multiplex PCR; in TCRdb, only in-frame clones are kept and a portion is missing. The data contain about 130,000 clones, around three quarters of them singletons. For TCR beta libraries, about 2 micrograms of genomic DNA were obtained from cryopreserved PBMCs. This clone was seen just once. Trimming pared 6 bases from V and 3 bases from J, leaving 15 bases between. The CDR3 sequence is 14 residues long. The germline gives CDR1 MNHEY, CDR2 SVGAGI. This sample comprised PBMCs, obtained after 12 months of ibrutinib treatment. The receptor comes from a human donor with chronic lymphocytic leukemia. The chain is built from TRBV6-5 and TRBJ2-7; D might be TRBD2 (6 bases). The DNA for the CDR3 is TGTGCCAGCAGACCCCGGGGGAGCTTCTACGAGCAGTACTTC. Its protein product is CASRPRGSFYEQYF.